This TCR beta chain was recorded in a study of T cells after yellow fever vaccination. Deletions cut 1 base from V and 4 bases from J, with 3 bases between. The V gene's germline CDR1 is GTSNPN and CDR2 SVGIG (reference sequence). The CDR3 length is 11 residues. This clonotype was counted between two and nine times. Its antigen is as yet unknown. Findings and caveats of the study: CD4 and CD8 compartments shared a small share of clonotypes. Reappearance after the booster was seen for most primary-vaccination clones, at roughly 96% CD4 and around 90% CD8. The study noted that FACS-sorted repertoires could contain abundant clonotypes contaminating from the bulk population.

Each CDR3 protein gets one entry after TCRdb re-called the 5' RACE reads with MiXCR. The table includes 150,000 to 200,000 distinct CDR3 sequences, 9.5% to 12% detected once. The sequence was obtained from a man younger than 35 who received the YFV17D yellow fever vaccine. This chain links TRBV30 with TRBJ2-3; the D is unclear. This specimen consisted of CD8+ T cells sorted from PBMCs, obtained 15 days after the yellow fever booster vaccination. CDR3 sequence reads: CAWSGADTQYF. CDR3 bases: TGTGCCTGGAGTGGGGCAGATACGCAGTATTTT.